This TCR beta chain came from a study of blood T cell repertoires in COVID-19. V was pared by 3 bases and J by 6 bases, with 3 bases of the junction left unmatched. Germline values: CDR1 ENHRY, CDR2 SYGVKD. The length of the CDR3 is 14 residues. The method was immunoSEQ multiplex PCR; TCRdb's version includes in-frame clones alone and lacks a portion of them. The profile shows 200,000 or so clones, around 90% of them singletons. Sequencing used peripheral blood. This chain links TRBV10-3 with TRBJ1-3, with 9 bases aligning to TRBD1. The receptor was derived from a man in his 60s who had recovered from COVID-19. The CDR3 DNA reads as TGTGCCATCAGTGAAGGGACAGGGCCAAACACCATATATTTT. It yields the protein CAISEGTGPNTIYF.